This paragraph reports one T cell receptor beta chain. This CDR3 contains 17 residues. Germline values: CDR1 SGHRS, CDR2 YFSETQ. Trimming took 5 bases from V and 0 from J; bases not matched to a gene: 4. The sample comes from a study of blood T cell repertoires in COVID-19. Across the whole study: Acute and convalescent COVID-19 specimens originated in the United States, Italy and Spain. PBMCs, B-cell-depleted T cells, or T cells were the source of the cDNA or gDNA that made up the material.

As originally analysed: Reference gene primer amplification gave estimated nucleated cell counts. Sequencing used immunoSEQ multiplex PCR; TCRdb keeps in-frame clones, though not all of them. The DNA was the basis for D and trimming; V, J and clone size are from that table. The sample yields 100,000 to 120,000 clones, around four fifths seen once. The sequence was collected from an older woman with acute or convalescent COVID-19. Source material: peripheral blood. This chain links TRBV5-1 with TRBJ2-3; 15 bases fit TRBD2. CDR3 sequence reads: CASREGLAGGSTDTQYF. CDR3 bases: TGCGCCAGCAGGGAAGGACTAGCGGGGGGGAGCACAGATACGCAGTATTTT.